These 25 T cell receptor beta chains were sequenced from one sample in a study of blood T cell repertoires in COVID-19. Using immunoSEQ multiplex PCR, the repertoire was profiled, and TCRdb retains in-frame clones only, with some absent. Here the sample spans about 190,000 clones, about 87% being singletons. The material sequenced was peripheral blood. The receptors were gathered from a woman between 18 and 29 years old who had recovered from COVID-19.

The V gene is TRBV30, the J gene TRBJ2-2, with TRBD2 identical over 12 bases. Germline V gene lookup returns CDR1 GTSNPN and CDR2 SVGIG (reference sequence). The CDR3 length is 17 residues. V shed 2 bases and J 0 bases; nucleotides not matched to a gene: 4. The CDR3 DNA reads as TGTGCCTGGAGTATAAGGACTAGCGGGACGAACACCGGGGAGCTGTTTTTT. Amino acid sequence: CAWSIRTSGTNTGELFF.

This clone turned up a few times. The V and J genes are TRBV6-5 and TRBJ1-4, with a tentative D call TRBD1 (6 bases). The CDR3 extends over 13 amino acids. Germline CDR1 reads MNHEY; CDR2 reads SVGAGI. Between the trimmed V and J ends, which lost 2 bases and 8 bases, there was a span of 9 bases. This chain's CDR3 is CASSYDRLEKLFF. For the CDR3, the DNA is TGTGCCAGCAGTTACGACAGGCTGGAAAAACTGTTTTTT.

CDR3 coding DNA: TGTGCCAGCAAATTAGGAGTACCCTACAATGAGCAGTTCTTC. Encoded protein: CASKLGVPYNEQFF. The rearrangement uses TRBV7-2 and TRBJ2-1; D call uncertain. This CDR3 region has 14 residues. The V end lost 7 bases, the J end lost 2 bases, and 12 bases lay between the germline ends. Germline CDR1 and CDR2: SGHTA and FQGNSA.

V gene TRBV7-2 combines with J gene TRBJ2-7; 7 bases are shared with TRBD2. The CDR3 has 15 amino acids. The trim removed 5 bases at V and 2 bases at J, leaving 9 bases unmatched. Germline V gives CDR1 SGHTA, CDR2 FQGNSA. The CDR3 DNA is TGTGCCAGCAGCCGCGGGAGCCAGGGAACCTACGAGCAGTACGTC. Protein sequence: CASSRGSQGTYEQYV.

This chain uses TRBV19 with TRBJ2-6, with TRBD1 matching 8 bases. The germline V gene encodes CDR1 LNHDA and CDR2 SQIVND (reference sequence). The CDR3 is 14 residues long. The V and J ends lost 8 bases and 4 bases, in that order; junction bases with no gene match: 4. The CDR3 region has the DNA TGTGCCAGTCAGGGGGCGGGAGGGGCCAACGTCCTGACTTTC. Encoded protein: CASQGAGGANVLTF.

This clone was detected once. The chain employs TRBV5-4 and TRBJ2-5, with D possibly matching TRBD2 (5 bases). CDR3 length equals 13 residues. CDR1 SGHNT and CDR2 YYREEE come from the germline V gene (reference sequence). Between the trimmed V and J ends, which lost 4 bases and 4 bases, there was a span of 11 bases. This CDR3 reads CASSRTRGETQYF. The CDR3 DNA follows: TGTGCCAGCAGCCGTACTAGAGGAGAGACCCAGTACTTC.

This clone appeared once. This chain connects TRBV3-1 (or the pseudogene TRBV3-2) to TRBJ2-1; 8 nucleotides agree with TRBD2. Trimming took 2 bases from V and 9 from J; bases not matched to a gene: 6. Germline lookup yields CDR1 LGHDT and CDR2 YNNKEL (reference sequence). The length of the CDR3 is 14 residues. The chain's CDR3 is CASSQLAGGSEQFF. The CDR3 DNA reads TGTGCCAGCAGCCAACTAGCGGGCGGGAGTGAGCAGTTCTTC.

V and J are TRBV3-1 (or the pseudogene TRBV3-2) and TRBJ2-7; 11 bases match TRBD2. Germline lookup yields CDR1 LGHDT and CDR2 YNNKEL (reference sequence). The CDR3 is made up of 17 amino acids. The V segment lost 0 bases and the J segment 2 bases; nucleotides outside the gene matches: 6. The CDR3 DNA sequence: TGTGCCAGCAGCCAAGAGTCTAGCGGGGGGTCGGCCTACGAGCAGTACTTC. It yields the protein CASSQESSGGSAYEQYF.

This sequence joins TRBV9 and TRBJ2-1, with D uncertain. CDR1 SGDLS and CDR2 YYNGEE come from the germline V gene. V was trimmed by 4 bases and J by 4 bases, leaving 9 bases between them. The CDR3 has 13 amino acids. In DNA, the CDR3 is TGTGCCAGCAGCCCCACTACGTACAATGAGCAGTTCTTC. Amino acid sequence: CASSPTTYNEQFF.

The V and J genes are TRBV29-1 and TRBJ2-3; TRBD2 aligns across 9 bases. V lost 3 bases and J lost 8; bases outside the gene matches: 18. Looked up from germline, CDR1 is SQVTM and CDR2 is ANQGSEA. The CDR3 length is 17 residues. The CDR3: CSVEGSGGLLYVGTQYF. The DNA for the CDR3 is TGCAGCGTTGAGGGTAGCGGGGGACTTCTGTATGTGGGTACGCAGTATTTT.

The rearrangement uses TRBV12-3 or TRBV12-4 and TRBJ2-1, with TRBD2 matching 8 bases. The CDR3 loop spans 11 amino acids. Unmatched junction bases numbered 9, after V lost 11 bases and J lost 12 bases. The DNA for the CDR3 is TGTGCCCTACAGGAGAGCGGGAGGCAGTTCTTC. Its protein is CALQESGRQFF.

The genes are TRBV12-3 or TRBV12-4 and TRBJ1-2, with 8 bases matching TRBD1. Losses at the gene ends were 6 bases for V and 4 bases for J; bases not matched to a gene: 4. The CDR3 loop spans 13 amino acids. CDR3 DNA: TGTGCCAGCAGCCTAGACAGGGGCTATGGCTACACCTTC. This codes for CASSLDRGYGYTF.

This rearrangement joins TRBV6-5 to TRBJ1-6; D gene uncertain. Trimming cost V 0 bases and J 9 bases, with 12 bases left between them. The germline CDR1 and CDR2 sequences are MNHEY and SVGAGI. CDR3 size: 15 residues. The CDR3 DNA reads TGTGCCAGCAGTTACTCGAGCCAGGCGGGTTCACCCCTCCACTTT. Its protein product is CASSYSSQAGSPLHF.

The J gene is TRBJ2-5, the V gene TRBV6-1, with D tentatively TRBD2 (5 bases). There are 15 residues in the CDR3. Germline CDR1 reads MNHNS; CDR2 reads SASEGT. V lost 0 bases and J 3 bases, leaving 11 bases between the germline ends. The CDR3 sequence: CASSEALGGEETQYF. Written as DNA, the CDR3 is TGTGCCAGCAGTGAAGCCTTAGGAGGTGAAGAGACCCAGTACTTC.

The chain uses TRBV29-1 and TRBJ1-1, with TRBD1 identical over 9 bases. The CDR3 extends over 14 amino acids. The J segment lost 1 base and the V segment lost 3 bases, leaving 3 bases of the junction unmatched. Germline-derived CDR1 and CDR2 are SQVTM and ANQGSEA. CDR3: CSVDQGQGNTEAFF. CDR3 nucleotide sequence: TGCAGCGTTGACCAGGGACAGGGGAACACTGAAGCTTTCTTT. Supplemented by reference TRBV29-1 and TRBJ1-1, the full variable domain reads SAVISQKPSRDICQRGTSLTIQCQVDSQVTMMFWYRQQPGQSLTLIATANQGSEATYESGFVIDKFPISRPNLTFSTLTVSNMSPEDSSIYLCSVDQGQGNTEAFFGQGTRLTVV.

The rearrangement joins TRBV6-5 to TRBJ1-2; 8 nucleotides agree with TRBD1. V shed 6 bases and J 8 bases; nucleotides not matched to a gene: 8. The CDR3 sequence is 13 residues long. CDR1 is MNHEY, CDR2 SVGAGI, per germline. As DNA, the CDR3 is TGTGCCAGCAGCCCGACAGGGGATGGGGGCTACACCTTC. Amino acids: CASSPTGDGGYTF.

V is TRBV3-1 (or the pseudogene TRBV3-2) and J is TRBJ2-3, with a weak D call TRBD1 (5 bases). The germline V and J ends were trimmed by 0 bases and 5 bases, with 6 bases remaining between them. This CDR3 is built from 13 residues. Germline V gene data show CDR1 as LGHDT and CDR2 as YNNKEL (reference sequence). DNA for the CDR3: TGTGCCAGCAGCCAAGACAGGGAAGATACGCAGTATTTT. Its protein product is CASSQDREDTQYF.

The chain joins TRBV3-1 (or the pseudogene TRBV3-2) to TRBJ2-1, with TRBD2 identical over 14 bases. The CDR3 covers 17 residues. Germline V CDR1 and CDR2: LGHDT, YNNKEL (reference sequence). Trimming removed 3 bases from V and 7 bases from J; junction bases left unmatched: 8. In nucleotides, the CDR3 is TGTGCCAGCAGCCAGGGGTGGACTAGCGGGGGGTTTAATGAGCAGTTCTTC. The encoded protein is CASSQGWTSGGFNEQFF.

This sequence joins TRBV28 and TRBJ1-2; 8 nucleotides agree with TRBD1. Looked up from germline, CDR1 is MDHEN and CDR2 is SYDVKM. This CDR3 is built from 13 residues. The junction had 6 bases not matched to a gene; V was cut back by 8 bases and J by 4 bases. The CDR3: CASSGGLFYGYTF. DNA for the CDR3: TGTGCCAGCTCAGGGGGCCTTTTCTATGGCTACACCTTC.

The CDR3 DNA reads as TGCAGTGCTAGAGACAGGAATGAGCAGTTCTTC. It translates to CSARDRNEQFF. The chain has TRBV20-1 and TRBJ2-1; D gene uncertain. Trimming left V 0 bases short and J 7 bases short, with 4 bases between. CDR1 DFQATT and CDR2 SNEGSKA come from the germline V gene (reference sequence). The CDR3 has 11 amino acids.

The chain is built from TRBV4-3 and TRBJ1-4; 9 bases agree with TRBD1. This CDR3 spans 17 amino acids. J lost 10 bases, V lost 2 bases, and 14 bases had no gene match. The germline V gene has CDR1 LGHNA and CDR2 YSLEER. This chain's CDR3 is CASSQPHPGQGMGKLFF. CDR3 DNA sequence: TGCGCCAGCAGCCAACCCCACCCGGGACAGGGTATGGGAAAACTGTTTTTT.

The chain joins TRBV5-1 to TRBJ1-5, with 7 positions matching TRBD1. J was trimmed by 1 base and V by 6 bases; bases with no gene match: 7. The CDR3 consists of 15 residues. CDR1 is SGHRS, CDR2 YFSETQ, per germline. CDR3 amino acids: CASKEGADSNQPQHF. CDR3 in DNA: TGCGCCAGCAAAGAGGGGGCGGACAGCAATCAGCCCCAGCATTTT.

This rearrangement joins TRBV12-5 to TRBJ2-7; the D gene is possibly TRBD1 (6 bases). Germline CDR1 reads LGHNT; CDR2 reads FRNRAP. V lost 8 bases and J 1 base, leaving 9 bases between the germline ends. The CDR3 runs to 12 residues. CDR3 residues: CASKGESYEQYF. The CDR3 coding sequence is TGTGCTAGTAAGGGGGAATCCTACGAGCAGTACTTC.

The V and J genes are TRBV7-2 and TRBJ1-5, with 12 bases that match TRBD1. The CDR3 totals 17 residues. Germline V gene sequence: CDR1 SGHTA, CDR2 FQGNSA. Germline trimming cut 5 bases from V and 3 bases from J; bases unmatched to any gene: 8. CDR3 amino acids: CASSQTGTGGLNQPQHF. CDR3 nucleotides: TGTGCCAGCAGCCAGACCGGGACAGGGGGCCTCAATCAGCCCCAGCATTTT.

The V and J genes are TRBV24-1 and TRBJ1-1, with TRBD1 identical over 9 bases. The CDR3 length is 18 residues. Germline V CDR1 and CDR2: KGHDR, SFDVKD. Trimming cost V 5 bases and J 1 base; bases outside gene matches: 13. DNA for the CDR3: TGTGCCACCAGTGCCCCGGGACAGGGTATAAGGGGGAACACTGAAGCTTTCTTT. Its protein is CATSAPGQGIRGNTEAFF.